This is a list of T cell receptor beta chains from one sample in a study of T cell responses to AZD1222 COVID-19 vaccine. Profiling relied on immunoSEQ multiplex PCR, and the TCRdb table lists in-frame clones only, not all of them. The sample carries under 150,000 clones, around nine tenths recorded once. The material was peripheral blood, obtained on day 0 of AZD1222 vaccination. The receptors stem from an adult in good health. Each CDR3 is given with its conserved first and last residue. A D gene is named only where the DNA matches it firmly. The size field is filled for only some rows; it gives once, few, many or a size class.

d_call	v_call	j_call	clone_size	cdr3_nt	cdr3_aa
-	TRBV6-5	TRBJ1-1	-	TGTGCCAGCATTAGAAGTATCACTGAAGCTTTCTTT	CASIRSITEAFF
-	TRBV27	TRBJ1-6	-	TGTGCCAGCAGTAGAGGCAGCTCCTATAATTCACCCCTCCACTTT	CASSRGSSYNSPLHF
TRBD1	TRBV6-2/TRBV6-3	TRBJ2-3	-	TGTGCCAGCAGTACCAGGGGGCCACTAGCATCTAGCACAGATACGCAGTATTTT	CASSTRGPLASSTDTQYF
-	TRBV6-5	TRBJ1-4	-	TGTGCCACCACATCGAGGATCGGGGTTAATGAAAAACTGTTTTTT	CATTSRIGVNEKLFF
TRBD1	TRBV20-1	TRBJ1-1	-	TGCAGTGCTAGTCGTCCCGGACAGGGGGGGACTGAAGCTTTCTTT	CSASRPGQGGTEAFF
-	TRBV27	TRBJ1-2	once	TGTGCCAGCAGTTTATCGGGAGGGAATGGCTACACCTTC	CASSLSGGNGYTF
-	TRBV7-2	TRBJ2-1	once	TGTGCCAGCAGCTCCTTTCGGAGTAGGAGGGCTGTTCACAATGAGCAGTTCTTC	CASSSFRSRRAVHNEQFF
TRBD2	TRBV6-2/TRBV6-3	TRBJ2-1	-	TGTGCCAGCAGCAGACTAGCGGGAACATACAATGAGCAGTTCTTC	CASSRLAGTYNEQFF
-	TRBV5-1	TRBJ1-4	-	TGCGCCAGCAGCCCCTCCGGGCGTATAGCAACTAATGAAAAACTGTTTTTT	CASSPSGRIATNEKLFF
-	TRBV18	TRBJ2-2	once	TGTGCCAGCTCACCAGGCCAGGTCCCCGGGGAGCTGTTTTTT	CASSPGQVPGELFF
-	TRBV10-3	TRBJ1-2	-	TGTGCCATCTCCCTCGCCCGTAACTATGGCTACACCTTC	CAISLARNYGYTF
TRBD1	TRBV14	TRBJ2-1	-	TGTGCCAGCAGCCAAGAGCGCGGACAGGGGCCCAATGAGCAGTTCTTC	CASSQERGQGPNEQFF
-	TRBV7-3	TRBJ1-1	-	TGTGCCAGCAGCCCACGTCCACAGGGTACTGAAGCTTTCTTT	CASSPRPQGTEAFF
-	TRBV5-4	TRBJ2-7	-	TGTGCCAGCAGCTTGTCTGGGAGCGAGAGGAACGAGCAGTACTTC	CASSLSGSERNEQYF
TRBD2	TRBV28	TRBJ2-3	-	TGTGCCAGCCCTCCCCCCCCCGGGACTAGCGGGAGGTCCCCAGATACGCAGTATTTT	CASPPPPGTSGRSPDTQYF
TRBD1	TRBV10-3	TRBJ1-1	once	TGTGCCATCAGGGGACAGACAATACTTGAAGCTTTCTTT	CAIRGQTILEAFF
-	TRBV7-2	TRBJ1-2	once	TGTGCCAGCAGCTTTGGGCTGAACTATGGCTACACCTTC	CASSFGLNYGYTF
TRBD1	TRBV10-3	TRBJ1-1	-	TGTGCCATCACCGAACTACAGGGGGCCGCTGAAGCTTTCTTT	CAITELQGAAEAFF
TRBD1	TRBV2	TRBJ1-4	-	TGTGCCAGCAGGGCGGGGGACAGCCTGATTGAAAAACTGTTTTTT	CASRAGDSLIEKLFF
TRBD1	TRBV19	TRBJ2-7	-	TGTGCCAGTAGTAAAGTCGGTTCGGGACAGGGTTCCTACGAGCAGTACTTC	CASSKVGSGQGSYEQYF
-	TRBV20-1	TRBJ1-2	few	TGCAGTGCTAGAGATGGCTACACCTTC	CSARDGYTF
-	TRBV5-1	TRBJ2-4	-	TGCGCCAGCAGCTTGGTAGGCGTTGAAAACATTCAGTACTTC	CASSLVGVENIQYF
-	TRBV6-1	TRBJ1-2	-	TGTGCCAGCAGTGACAGCCTCTATGGCTACACCTTC	CASSDSLYGYTF
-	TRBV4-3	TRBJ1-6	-	TGCGCCAGCAGCCAAGATTTAGGACTGAGTAATTCACCCCTCCACTTT	CASSQDLGLSNSPLHF
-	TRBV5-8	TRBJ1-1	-	TGTGCCAGCAGCTTGGCCGTGGCAGTCATGAACACTGAAGCTTTCTTT	CASSLAVAVMNTEAFF
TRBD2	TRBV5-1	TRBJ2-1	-	TGCGCCAGCAGCTTGGGGCTAGCGGGGGTCAATGAGCAGTTCTTC	CASSLGLAGVNEQFF
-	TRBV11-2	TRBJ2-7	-	TGTGCCAGCAGCTTAGGGACAGTAAACTACGAGCAGTACTTC	CASSLGTVNYEQYF
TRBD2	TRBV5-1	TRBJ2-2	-	TGCGCCAGCAGCTCGGGACTAGCGGGGAACACCGGGGAGCTGTTTTTT	CASSSGLAGNTGELFF
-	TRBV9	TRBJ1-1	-	TGTGCCAGCAGCGTTGGGGCGTCTGAAGCTTTCTTT	CASSVGASEAFF
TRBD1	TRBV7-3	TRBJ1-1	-	TGTGCCAGCAGCTCCATCCCAGGGGGACACACTGAAGCTTTCTTT	CASSSIPGGHTEAFF
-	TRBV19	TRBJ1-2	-	TGTGCCAGTAGCCGACAGGCGGCTTCTTCTAACTATGGCTACACCTTC	CASSRQAASSNYGYTF
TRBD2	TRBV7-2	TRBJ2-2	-	TGTGCCAGCAGCTTAGTTAGCGGGCCAAAGCACACCGGGGAGCTGTTTTTT	CASSLVSGPKHTGELFF
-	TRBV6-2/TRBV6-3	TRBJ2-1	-	TGTGCCAGCAGCACTTCCCGGGGCCGCTCCTACAATGAGCAGTTCTTC	CASSTSRGRSYNEQFF
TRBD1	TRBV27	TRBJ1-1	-	TGTGCCAGCAGCCTACCGGGACAGGACTACACTGAAGCTTTCTTT	CASSLPGQDYTEAFF
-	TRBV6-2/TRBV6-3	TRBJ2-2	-	TGTGCCAGCAGTGCCCACCGGGCCCCCTTGGCCGGGGAGCTGTTTTTT	CASSAHRAPLAGELFF
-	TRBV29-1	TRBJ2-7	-	TGCAGCGTCCCGCTTGGCTACGAGCAGTACTTC	CSVPLGYEQYF
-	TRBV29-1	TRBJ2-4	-	TGCAGCGTTGAAGATAGGGGGGAAGGATACATTCAGTACTTC	CSVEDRGEGYIQYF
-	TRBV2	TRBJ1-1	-	TGTGCCAGCTCAAAGGGGACGGGGAACACTGAAGCTTTCTTT	CASSKGTGNTEAFF
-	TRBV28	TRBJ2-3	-	TGTGCCAGCACCCTAGGGGAGGATACGCAGTATTTT	CASTLGEDTQYF
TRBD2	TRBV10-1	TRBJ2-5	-	TGCGCCAGCAGTGAGCCAATAAAGGTGCTAGCGGGAATAGAGACCCAGTACTTC	CASSEPIKVLAGIETQYF
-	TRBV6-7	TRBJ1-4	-	TGTGCCAGCAGTCCGCTTGCAGGGAAACTGTTTTTT	CASSPLAGKLFF
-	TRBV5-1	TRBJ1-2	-	TGCGCCAGCAGCGGGGACAACCAGAACTATGGCTACACCTTC	CASSGDNQNYGYTF
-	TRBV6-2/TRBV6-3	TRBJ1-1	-	TGTGCCAGCAGTCGACGACAGGTCGCGGGGTACACTGAAGCTTTCTTT	CASSRRQVAGYTEAFF
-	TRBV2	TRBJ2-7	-	TGTGCCAGCACCGCTTCAGGGGCGTCCTACGAGCAGTACTTC	CASTASGASYEQYF
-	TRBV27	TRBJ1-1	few	TGTGCCAGCAGTTTTTATAGTGGCGGCGAAGCTTTCTTT	CASSFYSGGEAFF
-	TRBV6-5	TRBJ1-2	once	TGTGCCAGCAGTTACTCCGACAGGCCCTATGGCTACACCTTC	CASSYSDRPYGYTF
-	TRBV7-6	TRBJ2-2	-	TGTGCCAGCGCGACGAGCCTTTACACCGGGGAGCTGTTTTTT	CASATSLYTGELFF
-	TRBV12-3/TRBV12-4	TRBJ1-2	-	TGTGCCAGCTCTTTCCATCATGGCTACACCTTC	CASSFHHGYTF
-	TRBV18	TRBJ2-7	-	TGTGCCAGCTCAGCGGGGGCAGGGGGCGAGCAGTACTTC	CASSAGAGGEQYF
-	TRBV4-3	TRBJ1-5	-	TGCGCCAGCAGCCATGGCCTCCAAGGGAAGGTGCCCCAGCATTTT	CASSHGLQGKVPQHF
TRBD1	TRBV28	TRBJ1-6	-	TGTGCCAGCAGCCTAACACAGGGGTCCTATAATTCACCCCTCCACTTT	CASSLTQGSYNSPLHF
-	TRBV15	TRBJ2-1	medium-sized	TGTGCCACCAGCAGAGCTTTGGACGGTTACAATGAGCAGTTCTTC	CATSRALDGYNEQFF
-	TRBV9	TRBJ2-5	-	TGTGCCGCCGTGGTTAAGTCGTGGAAGGAGGGTACAGAGACCCAGTACTTC	CAAVVKSWKEGTETQYF
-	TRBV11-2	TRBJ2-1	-	TGTGCCAGCAGCTTCGGGCTTTCAAGCTCCTACAATGAGCAGTTCTTC	CASSFGLSSSYNEQFF
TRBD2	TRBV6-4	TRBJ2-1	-	TGTGCCAGCAGTGTCTTAGCGGGAGACTCTGACAATGAGCAGTTCTTC	CASSVLAGDSDNEQFF
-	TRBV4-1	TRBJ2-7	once	TGCGCCAGCAGCCAAGAAGGCCCGGACAGATACTACGAGCAGTACTTC	CASSQEGPDRYYEQYF
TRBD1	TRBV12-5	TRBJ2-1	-	TGTGCCAGTGCGGGACAGGGTAATAATGAGCAGTTCTTC	CASAGQGNNEQFF
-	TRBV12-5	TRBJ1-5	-	TGTGCTAGTGGTTTGGAGGTTAGCAATCAGCCCCAGCATTTT	CASGLEVSNQPQHF
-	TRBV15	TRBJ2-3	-	TGTGCCACCAGCGTTAGGGCCCCAGATACGCAGTATTTT	CATSVRAPDTQYF
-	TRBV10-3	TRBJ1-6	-	TGTGCCATCAGTGTGGGGCGCCAGGGTCCTAATTCACCCCTCCACTTT	CAISVGRQGPNSPLHF